The 10 T cell receptor beta chains below were found in one sample sequenced in a study of blood T cell repertoires in COVID-19. Clones were read by immunoSEQ multiplex PCR, and TCRdb kept only the in-frame ones, dropping some. The sample yields some 250,000 clones, around 93% seen once. The sequenced material came from PBMCs or T cells enriched from blood (not recorded which). Receptors originate from a human donor in a cohort exposed to, infected with or recovered from COVID-19 (not recorded which). The donor label of this sample is uncertain.

The rearrangement links TRBV27 to TRBJ2-2; TRBD2 agrees at 10 bases. The germline gives CDR1 MNHEY, CDR2 SMNVEV (reference sequence). Trimming cost V 6 bases and J 4 bases; bases outside gene matches: 5. The length of the CDR3 is 15 residues. The CDR3 sequence is CASSASGGPTGELFF. The CDR3 nucleotides read TGTGCCAGCAGCGCTAGCGGGGGACCCACCGGGGAGCTGTTTTTT.

The chain employs TRBV7-2 and TRBJ1-3, with D possibly being TRBD1 (5 bases). Trimming removed 5 bases from V and 1 base from J, with 21 bases in between. This CDR3 is 18 amino acids long. Germline loops: CDR1 SGHTA, CDR2 FQGNSA. This CDR3 is CASSESGGAGESGNTIYF. DNA of the CDR3: TGTGCCAGCAGCGAAAGTGGAGGAGCGGGGGAGTCTGGAAACACCATATATTTT.

This clone was seen only once. The chain couples TRBV5-6 to TRBJ1-4; 9 bases are a match to TRBD1. Germline V gene data show CDR1 as SGHDT and CDR2 as YYEEEE. V was pared by 1 base and J by 7 bases, with 14 bases of the junction left unmatched. This CDR3 has 18 amino acids. The CDR3 sequence is CASSLFRDRVTVSEKLFF. The CDR3, as DNA: TGTGCCAGCAGCTTGTTCAGGGACAGGGTTACAGTGAGTGAAAAACTGTTTTTT.

The chain combines TRBV19 with TRBJ1-5, with TRBD1 as a possible D gene (6 bases). Germline V gene data show CDR1 as LNHDA and CDR2 as SQIVND (reference sequence). Deletions cut 5 bases from V and 5 bases from J, with 19 bases between. The CDR3 has 16 residues. CDR3 residues: CASSGKQGVNYQPQHF. CDR3 DNA sequence: TGTGCCAGTAGTGGGAAACAGGGCGTTAACTATCAGCCCCAGCATTTT.

The gene calls are TRBV7-3 and TRBJ2-7; 8 positions match TRBD2. J gave up 3 bases and V 3 bases, and 4 bases lay outside the gene matches. Germline-derived CDR1 and CDR2 are SGHTA and FQGTGA. CDR3 length: 14 amino acids. CDR3 amino acids: CASSLGLGGYEQYF. In nucleotides, the CDR3 is TGTGCCAGCAGCTTGGGACTAGGAGGCTACGAGCAGTACTTC.

The chain uses TRBV28 and TRBJ1-2, with 11 positions matching TRBD1. Germline loops: CDR1 MDHEN, CDR2 SYDVKM. J lost 5 bases, V lost 7 bases, and 12 bases had no gene match. This CDR3 spans 16 amino acids. This CDR3 reads CASILNRDRGWYGYTF. CDR3 DNA sequence: TGTGCCAGCATCTTAAACCGGGACAGGGGGTGGTATGGCTACACCTTC.

The chain carries TRBV6-2 or TRBV6-3 and TRBJ1-2; D is possibly TRBD1 (5 bases). Germline CDR1 reads MNHEY; CDR2 reads SVGEGT. Deletions cut 5 bases from V and 1 base from J, with 20 bases between. The CDR3 length is 17 residues. The chain's CDR3 is CASSDQAGFTLNYGYTF. The CDR3 nucleotides read TGTGCCAGCAGTGACCAAGCAGGGTTTACGCTTAACTATGGCTACACCTTC.

The chain uses TRBV3-1 (or the pseudogene TRBV3-2) and TRBJ1-1; tentative D call: TRBD1 (6 bases). The CDR3 contains 13 residues. The V gene lost 4 bases and the J gene lost 5 bases, with 11 bases spanning the gap. Germline V gene sequence: CDR1 LGHDT, CDR2 YNNKEL (reference sequence). The CDR3 sequence is CASSRAGDTEAFF. The CDR3 bases are TGTGCCAGCAGCCGAGCAGGGGATACTGAAGCTTTCTTT.

J is TRBJ1-1 and V is TRBV7-9, with D perhaps TRBD1 (5 bases). This CDR3 has 13 amino acids. V lost 6 bases to trimming and J lost 4 bases, with 12 bases between them. The germline V gene encodes CDR1 SEHNR and CDR2 FQNEAQ (reference sequence). In DNA, the CDR3 is TGTGCCAGCAGATCTCAGGGTTCCACTGAAGCTTTCTTT. Protein sequence: CASRSQGSTEAFF.

The CDR3 DNA reads as TGTGCCAGCATGCTAACAGGGAGTAATGAAAAACTGTTTTTT. Its protein is CASMLTGSNEKLFF. This sequence joins TRBV11-2 and TRBJ1-4; TRBD1 might be the D (6 bases). The V end was cut by 7 bases, the J end by 4 bases, with 13 bases between. This CDR3 region has 14 residues. CDR1 is SGHAT, CDR2 FQNNGV, per germline.